The 27 T cell receptor beta chains below were found in one sample sequenced in a study of T cell responses to AZD1222 COVID-19 vaccine. Assay: immunoSEQ multiplex PCR; the TCRdb copy retains only in-frame clones and omits some. This sample carries 100,000 to 150,000 clones, around 83% of them seen once, and the ten largest clones take around 12%. Sequences were derived from peripheral blood, sampled on day 0 of AZD1222 vaccination. The receptors shown here come from an adult in good health.

The chain uses TRBV10-1 and TRBJ2-3; 10 positions agree with TRBD2. V was clipped by 8 bases and J by 5 bases; unmatched bases: 10. Germline lookup yields CDR1 WNHNN and CDR2 SYGVQD (reference sequence). This CDR3 region has 15 residues. The CDR3, as DNA: TGCGCCAGCGTTTCTACTAGCGGGGTAGGAGATACGCAGTATTTT. Translating it yields CASVSTSGVGDTQYF.

The gene calls are TRBV10-3 and TRBJ2-5; a possible D gene is TRBD2 (5 bases). From germline, CDR1 is ENHRY and CDR2 SYGVKD. The CDR3 has 13 amino acids. The V end was cut by 0 bases, the J end by 9 bases, with 11 bases between. The CDR3 reads CAISESTVGAQYF. The CDR3 DNA reads as TGTGCCATCAGTGAGTCAACCGTCGGGGCCCAGTACTTC.

The J gene is TRBJ2-5, the V gene TRBV19, with D unresolved. The V gene's germline CDR1 is LNHDA and CDR2 SQIVND (reference sequence). This CDR3 has 14 amino acids. The germline V and J ends were trimmed by 4 bases and 1 base, with 10 bases remaining between them. CDR3 in amino acids: CASSTGRLQETQYF. The CDR3 region has the DNA TGTGCCAGTAGTACAGGACGGCTCCAAGAGACCCAGTACTTC.

A few counts support this clone. The rearrangement uses TRBV9 and TRBJ1-1, with D hard to call. Looked up from germline, CDR1 is SGDLS and CDR2 is YYNGEE. The CDR3 has 13 residues. Trimming stripped 1 base from V and 3 bases from J, with 7 bases between. The CDR3 region is CASSVKDHTEAFF. The CDR3 nucleotides are TGTGCCAGCAGCGTAAAGGATCACACTGAAGCTTTCTTT.

The chain uses TRBV27 and TRBJ1-6; no definite D call. V gave up 3 bases and J gave up 8 bases, with 14 bases separating them. This CDR3 is built from 15 residues. The V gene's germline CDR1 is MNHEY and CDR2 SMNVEV (reference sequence). CDR3 amino acids: CASSFGSERDSPLHF. The CDR3 nucleotides read TGTGCCAGCAGTTTTGGCTCGGAGAGGGATTCACCCCTCCACTTT.

This chain joins TRBV5-1 and TRBJ1-1, with D unclear. V was shortened by 4 bases and J by 1 base, with 14 bases between the two germline ends. The CDR3 has 15 residues. CDR1 is SGHRS, CDR2 YFSETQ, per germline. The DNA for the CDR3 is TGCGCCAGCAGCCGTGATAGTCTCGCGAACACTGAAGCTTTCTTT. Protein product: CASSRDSLANTEAFF.

The chain has TRBV20-1 and TRBJ1-2; no firm D call. CDR1 and CDR2 (germline): DFQATT, SNEGSKA (reference sequence). The V end lost 8 bases, the J end lost 6 bases, and 10 bases lay between the germline ends. This CDR3 spans 10 amino acids. The CDR3 here is CSPRADGYTF. CDR3 coding DNA: TGCAGTCCACGAGCGGATGGCTACACCTTC.

This clone was counted between two and nine times. The chain recombines TRBV6-6 with TRBJ2-7, with D possibly called TRBD1 or TRBD2 (5 bases each). CDR3 length: 11 amino acids. Germline CDR1 reads MNHNY; CDR2 reads SVGAGI (reference sequence). The V gene lost 5 bases and the J gene lost 9 bases, with 11 bases spanning the gap. In nucleotides, the CDR3 is TGTGCCAGCAGTCTAGCAGGGAGGCAGTACTTC. Translation: CASSLAGRQYF.

The V gene is TRBV29-1, the J gene TRBJ2-3; D is tentatively TRBD1 or TRBD2 (5 bases each). CDR1 SQVTM and CDR2 ANQGSEA come from the germline V gene. The CDR3 covers 14 residues. The V and J ends lost 3 bases and 2 bases respectively, with 12 bases between them. In DNA, the CDR3 is TGCAGCGTTGACCGGGACGTACTCACAGATACGCAGTATTTT. This codes for CSVDRDVLTDTQYF.

The V gene is TRBV9, the J gene TRBJ2-3; D perhaps matches TRBD2 (6 bases). This CDR3 is 15 amino acids long. The ends were cut back, 3 bases at V and 6 bases at J, with 17 bases in the middle. Germline CDR1 SGDLS, CDR2 YYNGEE. CDR3 protein: CASSARTIPGDTQYF. The CDR3 DNA reads as TGTGCCAGCAGCGCCAGGACTATCCCAGGGGATACGCAGTATTTT. The variable domain in full, with the rest retrieved from reference TRBV9 and TRBJ2-3, is DSGVTQTPKHLITATGQRVTLRCSPRSGDLSVYWYQQSLDQGLQFLIQYYNGEERAKGNILERFSAQQFPDLHSELNLSSLELGDSALYFCASSARTIPGDTQYFGPGTRLTVL.

This chain uses TRBV6-5 with TRBJ1-2; no clear D gene. Germline values: CDR1 MNHEY, CDR2 SVGAGI. V was clipped by 0 bases and J by 7 bases, with 15 bases between them. The CDR3 runs 15 residues. The DNA of the CDR3 is TGTGCCAGCAGTTACTCAGCGGACCGTAGGCGTGGCTACACCTTC. Its translation is CASSYSADRRRGYTF.

This clone was seen repeatedly, ten times or more. The chain employs TRBV7-9 and TRBJ2-7; 9 bases are a match to TRBD2. The CDR3 is made up of 12 amino acids. CDR1 SEHNR and CDR2 FQNEAQ come from the germline V gene (reference sequence). V gave up 8 bases and J gave up 5 bases; unmatched junction bases: 4. CDR3 sequence reads: CASRSGSHEQYF. CDR3 nucleotide sequence: TGTGCCAGCCGTAGCGGGAGTCACGAGCAGTACTTC.

The chain has TRBV2 and TRBJ1-5; 8 bases map to TRBD1. This CDR3 is 15 amino acids long. The V and J ends lost 4 bases and 5 bases, in that order; junction bases with no gene match: 7. In germline, CDR1 is SNHLY, CDR2 FYNNEI. The CDR3 DNA is TGTGCCAGCAGTGCTCGCGGGACAGGACATCAGCCCCAGCATTTT. Translating it yields CASSARGTGHQPQHF.

Concerning this clone: One end of the junction does not line up with germline, which may come from a read error. This chain joins TRBV15 and TRBJ1-1; D is unclear. Germline V lookup: CDR1 LNHNV, CDR2 YYDKDF (reference sequence). This CDR3 has 13 residues. The CDR3 is CATSSKVHWYKTF. The CDR3 DNA sequence: TGTGCCACCAGCTCCAAAGTCCACTGGTACAAGACCTTT.

The chain links TRBV7-2 to TRBJ2-2; D gene ambiguous. The germline CDR1 and CDR2 sequences are SGHTA and FQGNSA. Trimming cost V 0 bases and J 2 bases, with 7 bases left between them. The CDR3 is 15 residues long. The CDR3 sequence: CASSLAGPNTGELFF. The CDR3 DNA is TGTGCCAGCAGCTTAGCCGGGCCAAACACCGGGGAGCTGTTTTTT. Supplemented by reference TRBV7-2 and TRBJ2-2, the full variable domain reads GAGVSQSPSNKVTEKGKDVELRCDPISGHTALYWYRQSLGQGLEFLIYFQGNSAPDKSGLPSDRFSAERTGGSVSTLTIQRTQQEDSAVYLCASSLAGPNTGELFFGEGSRLTVL.

This rearrangement joins TRBV19 to TRBJ1-6; TRBD1 matches 7 bases. The CDR3 spans 16 residues. Germline CDR1 and CDR2: LNHDA and SQIVND (reference sequence). V lost 5 bases, J lost 5 bases, and 9 bases stayed unmatched. In DNA form, the CDR3 reads TGTGCCAGTAGTGACCAACAGGGGTTTAATAATTCACCCCTCCACTTT. This gives the protein CASSDQQGFNNSPLHF.

This CDR3 is CASSNVLRVSSYEQYF. The DNA for the CDR3 is TGTGCCAGCAGCAACGTTTTGAGGGTAAGCTCCTACGAGCAGTACTTC. The chain recombines TRBV21-1 with TRBJ2-7; TRBD2, as called in the table, went unchecked against the DNA. TRBV21-1 is tagged as a pseudogene. The CDR3 extends over 16 amino acids.

This clone was observed a handful of times. This sequence joins TRBV5-6 and TRBJ1-1; D gene unclear. V was trimmed by 4 bases and J by 5 bases, leaving 12 bases between them. The CDR3 spans 13 residues. Germline V gene data show CDR1 as SGHDT and CDR2 as YYEEEE. The CDR3 sequence: CASSPAAETEAFF. CDR3 sequence (DNA): TGTGCCAGCAGCCCGGCGGCCGAAACTGAAGCTTTCTTT.

The chain has TRBV15 and TRBJ1-1; 8 bases are shared with TRBD1. This CDR3 contains 17 residues. The V segment lost 1 base and the J segment 0 bases; nucleotides outside the gene matches: 7. Germline loops: CDR1 LNHNV, CDR2 YYDKDF (reference sequence). The CDR3, as DNA: TGTGCCACCAGCAGAGGTGGGAACAGGGGGATGAACACTGAAGCTTTCTTT. Translated: CATSRGGNRGMNTEAFF.

The rearrangement uses TRBV5-4 and TRBJ2-5; D perhaps matches TRBD1 (5 bases). The V gene lost 4 bases and the J gene lost 5 bases, with 12 bases spanning the gap. Germline V gene lookup returns CDR1 SGHNT and CDR2 YYREEE (reference sequence). The CDR3 loop spans 13 amino acids. CDR3 protein: CASSPTGFETQYF. The CDR3 coding sequence is TGTGCCAGCAGCCCTACAGGTTTCGAGACCCAGTACTTC.

The chain employs TRBV4-3 and TRBJ2-7; maybe TRBD2 (5 bases). V was clipped by 1 base and J by 3 bases, with 13 bases between them. The CDR3 length is 15 residues. Germline lookup yields CDR1 LGHNA and CDR2 YSLEER. CDR3 sequence: CASSQAADRGYEQYF. Here the CDR3 DNA reads TGCGCCAGCAGCCAAGCGGCGGATCGGGGCTACGAGCAGTACTTC.

The chain is built from TRBV11-2 and TRBJ2-2; D not certain. Germline CDR1 SGHAT, CDR2 FQNNGV. The CDR3 runs to 13 residues. The V end was cut by 0 bases, the J end by 5 bases, with 4 bases between. This CDR3 is CASSLELTGELFF. CDR3 bases: TGTGCCAGCAGCTTAGAACTGACCGGGGAGCTGTTTTTT.

The J gene is TRBJ1-2, the V gene TRBV24-1; D may be TRBD1 (5 bases). In germline, CDR1 is KGHDR, CDR2 SFDVKD. V was shortened by 6 bases and J by 4 bases, with 14 bases between the two germline ends. This CDR3 has 14 amino acids. In DNA form, the CDR3 reads TGTGCCACCAGTATGGGCCAGGGCGCCTATGGCTACACCTTC. This translates into CATSMGQGAYGYTF.

The count of this clone is one. The chain has TRBV12-1 and TRBJ2-1. TRBV12-1 is shown as a pseudogene. This CDR3 is 16 amino acids long. The CDR3 loop reads CASSAQERPKLNEQFF. For the CDR3, the DNA is TGTGCCAGCAGCGCCCAGGAGCGCCCTAAGCTGAATGAGCAGTTCTTC.

The chain is built from TRBV7-3 and TRBJ2-1; 7 nucleotides align to TRBD1. Per the germline V gene, CDR1 is SGHTA and CDR2 is FQGTGA. Unmatched junction bases numbered 10, after V lost 4 bases and J lost 4 bases. The CDR3 consists of 16 residues. In DNA, the CDR3 is TGTGCCAGCAGCTCCAGAGCCAGGGGGAAGTACAATGAGCAGTTCTTC. Amino acids: CASSSRARGKYNEQFF.

The V gene is TRBV7-2, the J gene TRBJ1-1; 10 bases fit TRBD1. V lost 1 base to trimming and J lost 11 bases; unmatched junction nucleotides: 4. Germline CDR1 is SGHTA and CDR2 is FQGNSA. CDR3 length: 13 residues. The CDR3 reads CASSLVGTGAAFF. CDR3 sequence (DNA): TGTGCCAGCAGCTTAGTGGGGACAGGGGCTGCTTTCTTT.

The V gene is TRBV14, the J gene TRBJ2-3; D remains ambiguous. Trimming left V 5 bases short and J 3 bases short, with 21 bases between. This CDR3 has 17 residues. Germline V gene data show CDR1 as SGHDN and CDR2 as FVKESK. The DNA for the CDR3 is TGTGCCAGCAGCTCCCTCTGGGGTGGGCTTAGTACAGATACGCAGTATTTT. Its translation is CASSSLWGGLSTDTQYF.